A selection of T cell receptor beta chains follows, all from one sample in a study of blood T cell repertoires in COVID-19. This table comes from immunoSEQ multiplex PCR, and its TCRdb copy is limited to in-frame clones, with some not included. The table includes more than 90,000 clones, roughly 85% detected once. Sample: peripheral blood. Every receptor here comes from a woman in her 70s with active or convalescent COVID-19. Both conserved end residues are part of each CDR3. The D gene is left open where the match is weak. The size entry is marked missing in some rows and otherwise reads once, few, many or a size class.

clone_size,v_call,cdr3_length,d_call,j_call,cdr3_nt,cdr3_aa
once,TRBV7-2,13,TRBD1,TRBJ1-1,TGTGCCAGCAGCACAAGGGGGCATACTGAAGCTTTCTTT,CASSTRGHTEAFF
many,TRBV2,14,NA,TRBJ1-3,TGTGCCAGCAAACAGGGAAACGCTGGAAACACCATATATTTT,CASKQGNAGNTIYF
NA,TRBV2,16,TRBD1,TRBJ2-1,TGTGCCAGCAGTTTACGACAGGGAGCGCTCTACAATGAGCAGTTCTTC,CASSLRQGALYNEQFF
NA,TRBV18,12,NA,TRBJ2-5,TGTGCCAGCTCACCACAGGAGGAGACCCAGTACTTC,CASSPQEETQYF
NA,TRBV28,12,NA,TRBJ2-1,TGTGCCTGGGGGCTCCCCTACAATGAGCAGTTCTTC,CAWGLPYNEQFF
NA,TRBV6-1,14,NA,TRBJ1-2,TGTGCCAGCAGTGAAGCGAGCGGGACCTACGGCTACACCTTC,CASSEASGTYGYTF
NA,TRBV5-8,13,NA,TRBJ1-1,TGTGCCAGCAGCCAAACAAGGAACACTGAAGCTTTCTTT,CASSQTRNTEAFF
NA,TRBV3-1/TRBV3-2,15,TRBD2,TRBJ2-5,TGTGCCAGCAGCCGACTAGCGGGGGGCAAGGAGACCCAGTACTTC,CASSRLAGGKETQYF
NA,TRBV5-6,11,NA,TRBJ2-1,TGTGCCAGCAGCTTCGTTAATGAGCAGTTCTTC,CASSFVNEQFF
NA,TRBV10-3,14,NA,TRBJ1-2,TGTGCCATCAGATTGGACAGCCAATACTATGGCTACACCTTC,CAIRLDSQYYGYTF
NA,TRBV28,16,TRBD1,TRBJ2-7,TGTGCCAGCAGCTCCCCTGCAGGGGGCCCTACCAACGAGCAGTACTTC,CASSSPAGGPTNEQYF
once,TRBV14,15,TRBD1,TRBJ1-6,TGTGCCAGCAGCCCGACAGGGGTTAATAATTCACCCCTCCACTTT,CASSPTGVNNSPLHF
NA,TRBV11-2,15,NA,TRBJ1-1,TGTGCCAGCAGCCCTCGACAGGCCGTAAACACTGAAGCTTTCTTT,CASSPRQAVNTEAFF
NA,TRBV4-2,14,TRBD1,TRBJ2-5,TGTGCCAGCAGCCAAGATACAGGGGGAGAGACCCAGTACTTC,CASSQDTGGETQYF
NA,TRBV5-1,14,NA,TRBJ1-1,TGCGCCAGCAGCTTGGGTCAGGTCAACACTGAAGCTTTCTTT,CASSLGQVNTEAFF
NA,TRBV6-2/TRBV6-3,11,TRBD1,TRBJ1-1,TGTGCCAGCAGCCGGGACAGAGAAGCTTTCTTT,CASSRDREAFF
NA,TRBV7-2,13,TRBD1,TRBJ1-2,TGTGCCAGCAGCACCGGACAGGGAAACGGCTACACCTTC,CASSTGQGNGYTF
NA,TRBV7-2,14,NA,TRBJ1-6,TGTGCCAGCAGCTTGTTCCGGGGTAATTCACCCCTCCACTTT,CASSLFRGNSPLHF
NA,TRBV10-3,13,TRBD1,TRBJ1-4,TGTGCCACTGCCGACAGGGGGGTTGAAAAACTGTTTTTT,CATADRGVEKLFF
NA,TRBV4-3,14,NA,TRBJ2-2,TGCGCCAGCAGCCAAGGGTCGACTACCGGGGAGCTGTTTTTT,CASSQGSTTGELFF
NA,TRBV10-3,17,TRBD2,TRBJ2-3,TGTGCCATCAGTGGAGGGCGGGGGGGCCTCCAAACAGATACGCAGTATTTT,CAISGGRGGLQTDTQYF
NA,TRBV5-6,16,TRBD1,TRBJ2-3,TGTGCCAGCAGCGTGGACGGGACAGGGGGCATGGATACGCAGTATTTT,CASSVDGTGGMDTQYF
NA,TRBV11-2,13,NA,TRBJ2-3,TGTGCCAGCAGGATCTTAGAGGCAGATACGCAGTATTTT,CASRILEADTQYF
NA,TRBV3-1/TRBV3-2,13,NA,TRBJ2-5,TGTGCCAGCAGCCGGGACATTCAAGAGACCCAGTACTTC,CASSRDIQETQYF
NA,TRBV5-1,14,NA,TRBJ2-1,TGCGCCAGCAGCTCCGCGGGACGAGGAAATGAGCAGTTCTTC,CASSSAGRGNEQFF
once,TRBV6-5,14,TRBD1,TRBJ1-1,TGTGCCAGCAGTTCACAGGGGGCGAACACTGAAGCTTTCTTT,CASSSQGANTEAFF
once,TRBV5-6,15,NA,TRBJ1-1,TGTGCCAGCAGCTTGAGGGGAAGAAAGAACACTGAAGCTTTCTTT,CASSLRGRKNTEAFF
NA,TRBV5-1,15,TRBD2,TRBJ2-1,TGCGCCAGCAGCCCTTCAGCGGGGGGGTACAATGAGCAGTTCTTC,CASSPSAGGYNEQFF
NA,TRBV7-2,15,TRBD1,TRBJ1-3,TGTGCCAGCAGCCCCGGGACAGGGTCTGGAAACACCATATATTTT,CASSPGTGSGNTIYF
many,TRBV6-2/TRBV6-3,15,TRBD2,TRBJ2-3,TGTGCCAGCAGCCTGACTAGCGGGGGGGCAGATACGCAGTATTTT,CASSLTSGGADTQYF
NA,TRBV7-9,11,NA,TRBJ1-1,TGTGCCAGCACCGAGGACACTGAAGCTTTCTTT,CASTEDTEAFF
NA,TRBV6-5,14,NA,TRBJ1-2,TGTGCCAGCAGTTACTCCCGGGAGTCCTATGGCTACACCTTC,CASSYSRESYGYTF
NA,TRBV7-2,14,NA,TRBJ2-6,TGTGCCAGCAGCTTAGGTACTGGGGCCAACGTCCTGACTTTC,CASSLGTGANVLTF
few,TRBV29-1,14,NA,TRBJ1-2,TGCAGCGTTGACGGGGGGGGAGCTAACTATGGCTACACCTTC,CSVDGGGANYGYTF
NA,TRBV7-8,14,NA,TRBJ2-3,TGTGCCAGCAGCTTATCCGGGAGAACAGATACGCAGTATTTT,CASSLSGRTDTQYF
NA,TRBV18,14,NA,TRBJ2-7,TGTGCCAGCTCGTTCGGGGACAATCCCTACGAGCAGTACTTC,CASSFGDNPYEQYF
few,TRBV24-1,14,TRBD1,TRBJ1-2,TGTGCCACCAGTGATCGAAAGACAGGGGACGGCTACACCTTC,CATSDRKTGDGYTF
NA,TRBV30,15,NA,TRBJ2-7,TGTGCCTGGAGTCCCCCAGATTTAATGGCCTACGAGCAGTACTTC,CAWSPPDLMAYEQYF
NA,TRBV7-9,16,NA,TRBJ1-2,TGTGCCAGCAGCTTAGTCGTTATGGGGCAGGGGAATGGCTACACCTTC,CASSLVVMGQGNGYTF
few,TRBV28,13,TRBD2,TRBJ2-7,TGTGCCAGCATCAGCGGGGGTCGCAACGAGCAGTACTTC,CASISGGRNEQYF
NA,TRBV5-1,15,NA,TRBJ2-7,TGCGCCAGCAGCCCTGGACTGCCACCCTCCTACGAGCAGTACTTC,CASSPGLPPSYEQYF
NA,TRBV30,13,NA,TRBJ1-2,TGTGCCTGGATCAACAAAGGGGGAACTGGCTACACCTTC,CAWINKGGTGYTF
NA,TRBV30,13,NA,TRBJ1-1,TGTGCCTGGAGTATGGTTGAGGGCACTGAAGCTTTCTTT,CAWSMVEGTEAFF
NA,TRBV10-3,17,NA,TRBJ1-1,TGTGCCATCAGTGAGTCGGCGAGTAGGAGAAAGACCACTGAAGCTTTCTTT,CAISESASRRKTTEAFF
NA,TRBV9,14,NA,TRBJ2-2,TGTGCCAGCAGCGTAAACAGGGTTACCGGGGAGCTGTTTTTT,CASSVNRVTGELFF
NA,TRBV2,15,NA,TRBJ1-5,TGTGCCAGCAGTGAAAGCAGCAGGGCAAATCAGCCCCAGCATTTT,CASSESSRANQPQHF
NA,TRBV18,16,NA,TRBJ2-3,TGTGCCAGCTCACTCCTAGCGTGGGGGAGCACAGATACGCAGTATTTT,CASSLLAWGSTDTQYF
NA,TRBV5-1,13,NA,TRBJ2-1,TGCGCCAGCCAACTCCAGGGTGCCAATGAGCAGTTCTTC,CASQLQGANEQFF
NA,TRBV18,16,NA,TRBJ2-3,TGTGCCAGCTCACCATATGTAGACCTTCAGGCAGATACGCAGTATTTT,CASSPYVDLQADTQYF
few,TRBV6-5,14,TRBD2,TRBJ2-1,TGTGCCAGCAGGGGGACTAGCGGGAACAATGAGCAGTTCTTC,CASRGTSGNNEQFF
NA,TRBV5-1,13,NA,TRBJ2-1,TGCGCCAGCAGCCAACAAGGAGAGGATGAGCAGTTCTTC,CASSQQGEDEQFF
NA,TRBV6-5,12,TRBD1,TRBJ2-2,TGTGCCATCCAGGGGGCCGTCGGGGAGCTGTTTTTT,CAIQGAVGELFF
NA,TRBV9,14,TRBD2,TRBJ2-2,TGTGCCAGCAGTCGGGGGGAGGGCACCGGGGAGCTGTTTTTT,CASSRGEGTGELFF
few,TRBV4-3,14,NA,TRBJ1-2,TGCGCCAGCAGCCAAGTCGGGCAGGGAGGTGGCTACACCTTC,CASSQVGQGGGYTF
NA,TRBV6-2/TRBV6-3,14,NA,TRBJ1-2,TGTGCCAGCAGTTACCAGGGGACGAACTATGGCTACACCTTC,CASSYQGTNYGYTF
NA,TRBV12-3/TRBV12-4,13,NA,TRBJ1-5,TGTGCCAGCAGTCCCGAAGGGAGTCAGCCCCAGCATTTT,CASSPEGSQPQHF
NA,TRBV11-3,17,TRBD2,TRBJ2-1,TGTGCCAGCAGCCTATCAGCGGGAGATAAAAGGGGGAATGAGCAGTTCTTC,CASSLSAGDKRGNEQFF